Sequencing of this T cell receptor beta chain was carried out in a study of blood T cell repertoires in COVID-19. Overall study context: Sites in the United States, Italy and Spain provided acute and convalescent COVID-19 samples. T cells, B-cell-depleted T cells, or PBMCs supplied cDNA or gDNA.

The germline V and J ends were trimmed by 5 bases and 2 bases, with 12 bases remaining between them. Germline V gene lookup returns CDR1 SGHTA and CDR2 FQGNSA. There are 14 residues in the CDR3. As originally analysed: Amplification from reference gene primers served as the basis for estimated nucleated cell counts. Sequencing used immunoSEQ multiplex PCR; TCRdb keeps in-frame clones, though not all of them. That table furnishes V, J and clone size, whereas the DNA furnished D and trimming. Of over 100,000 clones in the sample, roughly 80% were seen once. The sequence derives from a human donor in a cohort sampled during active COVID-19. V is TRBV7-2 and J is TRBJ2-5, with TRBD2 as a possible D gene (5 bases). Sequencing was carried out using peripheral blood. CDR3 sequence: CASSISGLQETQYF. The CDR3 coding sequence is TGTGCCAGCAGCATCAGCGGATTACAAGAGACCCAGTACTTC.